What follows are 28 T cell receptor beta chains derived from one specimen sequenced in a study of OX40 agonist ivuxolimab in advanced cancers. Sequencing was performed with immunoSEQ multiplex PCR; in TCRdb, only in-frame clones are kept and a portion is missing. Of around 75,000 clones listed, under 90% are singletons. Sequences were derived from CD4+ or CD8+ T cells sorted from blood, sampled in a trial of the OX40 agonist ivuxolimab. The receptor source for this set is an adult with an advanced solid tumor such as melanoma, head and neck, liver or kidney cancer.

This clone was detected a few times. This chain joins TRBV6-1 and TRBJ2-3, with a weak D call TRBD2 (6 bases). Trimming took 6 bases from V and 5 from J, leaving 12 bases between them. CDR1 is MNHNS and CDR2 is SASEGT in the germline V gene. The CDR3 has 13 amino acids. The CDR3 DNA reads TGTGCCAGCAGCCGGACTAATCGAGATACGCAGTATTTT. This encodes CASSRTNRDTQYF.

V gene TRBV10-3 combines with J gene TRBJ1-6; D possibly corresponds to TRBD1 (6 bases). The germline CDR1 and CDR2 sequences are ENHRY and SYGVKD. The CDR3 runs 14 residues. V shed 7 bases and J shed 7 bases, with 14 bases lying between them. CDR3 loop: CAITPGARNSPLHF. The CDR3 nucleotides are TGTGCCATCACGCCGGGGGCGAGGAATTCACCCCTCCACTTT.

This rearrangement joins TRBV7-9 to TRBJ2-3; the D gene is possibly TRBD2 (7 bases). The CDR3 spans 15 residues. The V gene's germline CDR1 is SEHNR and CDR2 FQNEAQ (reference sequence). V was shortened by 5 bases and J by 4 bases, with 16 bases between the two germline ends. The CDR3 region has the DNA TGTGCCAGCAGCCGAGGACTAGGGGGACCAGATACGCAGTATTTT. It yields the protein CASSRGLGGPDTQYF.

The gene calls are TRBV28 and TRBJ2-5; 10 bases align to TRBD2. Trimming took 3 bases from V and 7 from J; bases not matched to a gene: 8. The CDR3 contains 15 residues. Germline V gives CDR1 MDHEN, CDR2 SYDVKM. The CDR3: CASSFASGGATTQYF. For the CDR3, the DNA is TGTGCCAGCAGTTTTGCCAGCGGGGGGGCCACGACCCAGTACTTC.

The chain links TRBV6-1 to TRBJ2-2; D ambiguous. This CDR3 region has 11 residues. CDR1 is MNHNS, CDR2 SASEGT, per germline. Trimming left V 5 bases short and J 7 bases short, with 5 bases between. The DNA of the CDR3 is TGTGCCAGCAGTTATCTCGGGGAGCTGTTTTTT. This sequence encodes CASSYLGELFF.

The chain joins TRBV2 to TRBJ2-1, with 10 bases aligning to TRBD2. This CDR3 is 15 amino acids long. The germline V gene has CDR1 SNHLY and CDR2 FYNNEI. V dropped 6 bases and J dropped 3; count of bases not matched to a gene: 5. As DNA, the CDR3 is TGTGCCAGCAGATTAGCGGGGGGACGCTACAATGAGCAGTTCTTC. Translation gives CASRLAGGRYNEQFF.

This clone was found a few times. The chain recombines TRBV5-5 with TRBJ1-1; D is perhaps TRBD1 (6 bases). Germline CDR1 and CDR2: SGHKS and YYEKEE (reference sequence). V was shortened by 2 bases and J by 1 base, with 9 bases between the two germline ends. The CDR3 has 14 residues. CDR3 DNA sequence: TGTGCCAGCAGCTTACAGGGTTCGAACACTGAAGCTTTCTTT. This encodes CASSLQGSNTEAFF. The full variable domain, in which reference TRBV5-5 and TRBJ1-1 provide the parts outside the CDR3, is DAGVTQSPTHLIKTRGQQVTLRCSPISGHKSVSWYQQVLGQGPQFIFQYYEKEERGRGNFPDRFSARQFPNYSSELNVNALLLGDSALYLCASSLQGSNTEAFFGQGTRLTVV.

The rearrangement uses TRBV5-4 and TRBJ2-1, with D unclear. Germline V gives CDR1 SGHNT, CDR2 YYREEE (reference sequence). Trimming cost V 0 bases and J 8 bases, with 18 bases left between them. The CDR3 extends over 16 amino acids. For the CDR3, the DNA is TGTGCCAGCAGCTTGGCCGAATTAGCTAGGAGCGATGAGCAGTTCTTC. As protein: CASSLAELARSDEQFF.

This clone was observed a single time. V usage is TRBV7-2 and J usage is TRBJ2-1; 12 bases match TRBD2. V lost 0 bases, J lost 9 bases, and 6 bases stayed unmatched. The CDR3 totals 16 residues. CDR1 is SGHTA and CDR2 is FQGNSA in the germline V gene. As DNA, the CDR3 is TGTGCCAGCAGCTTAGCGGCGACTAGCGGGAGTCGTGAGCAGTTCTTC. The encoded protein is CASSLAATSGSREQFF.

The rearrangement joins TRBV7-9 to TRBJ2-3, with D hard to call. In germline, CDR1 is SEHNR, CDR2 FQNEAQ (reference sequence). The CDR3 length is 13 residues. V lost 4 bases and J lost 2, with 7 bases in between. CDR3 amino acids: CASSSPNTDTQYF. The CDR3 DNA reads TGTGCCAGCAGCTCCCCGAACACAGATACGCAGTATTTT.

Written as DNA, the CDR3 is TGCGCCAGCAGCCTAGCCGGGATTGGGGATACGCAGTATTTT. Translated, it gives CASSLAGIGDTQYF. This chain links TRBV4-1 with TRBJ2-3, with D possibly TRBD2 on 5 matching bases. CDR1 and CDR2 from the germline V gene are MGHRA and YSYEKL. CDR3 size: 14 residues. V lost 4 bases to trimming and J lost 6 bases, with 14 bases between them.

This chain uses TRBV5-4 with TRBJ1-1; no clear D gene. The CDR3 spans 13 residues. Looked up from germline, CDR1 is SGHNT and CDR2 is YYREEE (reference sequence). With 3 bases removed from V and 4 bases from J, the gap between germline ends came to 10 bases. This CDR3 reads CASSSEPSTEAFF. DNA of the CDR3: TGTGCCAGCAGCTCCGAACCGAGCACTGAAGCTTTCTTT.

This clone was picked up one time. V is TRBV28 and J is TRBJ1-2; possible D gene TRBD1, 6 bases. Germline loops: CDR1 MDHEN, CDR2 SYDVKM. Trimming took off 5 bases at V and 6 bases at J, with 19 bases between the two ends. The CDR3 is made up of 15 amino acids. The CDR3 sequence: CASSLLPGRGDGYTF. CDR3 DNA: TGTGCCAGCAGTCTCCTCCCCGGCAGGGGAGATGGCTACACCTTC.

The CDR3 nucleotides read TGTGCCAGCAGTGAACAGGGTTTAAGCAATGAGCAGTTCTTC. It codes for CASSEQGLSNEQFF. The chain joins TRBV6-1 to TRBJ2-1; perhaps TRBD1 as D (5 bases). This CDR3 has 14 amino acids. Germline CDR1 and CDR2: MNHNS and SASEGT. The V end was cut by 2 bases, the J end by 6 bases, with 11 bases between.

The chain combines TRBV18 with TRBJ2-4; D is unclear. CDR1 KGHSH and CDR2 LQKENI come from the germline V gene. V was trimmed by 2 bases and J by 0 bases, leaving 8 bases between them. The CDR3 loop spans 15 amino acids. The CDR3 DNA is TGTGCCAGCTCACCATCGGGTCTAGCCAAAAACATTCAGTACTTC. It codes for CASSPSGLAKNIQYF.

The chain couples TRBV4-1 to TRBJ1-6, with D perhaps TRBD1 (5 bases). V lost 0 bases and J 4 bases, leaving 13 bases between the germline ends. The CDR3 contains 17 residues. Germline values: CDR1 MGHRA, CDR2 YSYEKL. The CDR3: CASSQDYNRNYNSPLHF. CDR3 DNA: TGCGCCAGCAGCCAAGATTATAACAGGAATTATAATTCACCCCTCCACTTT.

The chain couples TRBV15 to TRBJ1-2; D is unclear. Germline CDR1 and CDR2: LNHNV and YYDKDF (reference sequence). The CDR3 covers 13 residues. The V end lost 1 base, the J end lost 5 bases, and 8 bases lay between the germline ends. CDR3: CATSRGDAYGYTF. The CDR3 DNA reads TGTGCCACCAGCAGAGGGGATGCGTATGGCTACACCTTC.

CDR3 in amino acids: CASTPGRSGDGYTF. As DNA, the CDR3 is TGTGCCAGCACCCCAGGGCGGTCAGGGGATGGCTACACCTTC. The chain carries TRBV25-1 and TRBJ1-2, with D perhaps TRBD1 (6 bases). Per the germline V gene, CDR1 is MGHDK and CDR2 is SYGVNS. The V gene lost 7 bases and the J gene lost 6 bases, with 18 bases spanning the gap. This CDR3 is 14 amino acids long.

In its sample, this clone ranks as medium-sized. The rearrangement joins TRBV9 to TRBJ1-1, with a tentative D call TRBD1 (5 bases). Germline CDR1 is SGDLS and CDR2 is YYNGEE. The CDR3 consists of 14 residues. V dropped 4 bases and J dropped 3 bases, with 13 bases sitting between them. The CDR3 nucleotides are TGTGCCAGCAGCCCGACAGCCGACGACACTGAAGCTTTCTTT. This sequence encodes CASSPTADDTEAFF.

In DNA form, the CDR3 reads TGTGCCAGCTCACCCGTAGGGCGGGAAAAGGGAGAGACCCAGTACTTC. This sequence encodes CASSPVGREKGETQYF. This chain links TRBV18 with TRBJ2-5, with D possibly being TRBD2 (6 bases). This CDR3 comprises 16 residues. The V end lost 3 bases, the J end lost 4 bases, and 18 bases lay between the germline ends. Germline CDR1 reads KGHSH; CDR2 reads LQKENI.

The chain combines TRBV4-2 with TRBJ1-1, with TRBD1 as a possible D gene (5 bases). This CDR3 is built from 13 residues. V lost 0 bases, J lost 10 bases, and 12 bases lay in between. Looked up from germline, CDR1 is LGHNA and CDR2 is YNFKEQ. The DNA of the CDR3 is TGTGCCAGCAGCCAAGATCGGCGGCAGGGAGCTTTCTTT. It translates to CASSQDRRQGAFF.

The CDR3 loop reads CASSDLGPNTIYF. In DNA form, the CDR3 reads TGTGCCAGCAGCGACCTTGGCCCCAACACCATATATTTT. This sequence joins TRBV7-9 and TRBJ1-3; no clear D gene. This CDR3 has 13 amino acids. The germline V and J ends were trimmed by 5 bases and 7 bases, with 12 bases remaining between them. CDR1 SEHNR and CDR2 FQNEAQ come from the germline V gene (reference sequence).

This chain joins TRBV5-1 and TRBJ2-3; D is perhaps TRBD2 (6 bases). V was shortened by 5 bases and J by 1 base, with 11 bases between the two germline ends. The CDR3 contains 14 residues. Germline V gives CDR1 SGHRS, CDR2 YFSETQ. CDR3 amino acids: CASRRDSGTDTQYF. The CDR3 DNA follows: TGCGCCAGCAGACGGGACTCCGGCACAGATACGCAGTATTTT.

The chain uses TRBV25-1 and TRBJ1-3; D not resolved. Germline CDR1 reads MGHDK; CDR2 reads SYGVNS. V was clipped by 4 bases and J by 3 bases, with 13 bases between them. This CDR3 is built from 15 residues. CDR3 loop: CASSVPESRGNTIYF. The CDR3 DNA sequence: TGTGCCAGCAGTGTCCCCGAAAGCCGTGGAAACACCATATATTTT.

The chain is built from TRBV7-2 and TRBJ2-2, with D hard to call. The CDR3 runs to 13 residues. The ends were cut back, 5 bases at V and 4 bases at J, with 8 bases in the middle. From germline, CDR1 is SGHTA and CDR2 FQGNSA. The CDR3 DNA reads as TGTGCCAGCAGCAACTATAGCACCGGGGAGCTGTTTTTT. Translating it yields CASSNYSTGELFF. Filled out from reference TRBV7-2 and TRBJ2-2, the complete variable domain reads GAGVSQSPSNKVTEKGKDVELRCDPISGHTALYWYRQSLGQGLEFLIYFQGNSAPDKSGLPSDRFSAERTGGSVSTLTIQRTQQEDSAVYLCASSNYSTGELFFGEGSRLTVL.

In its sample, this clone was seen once. The chain has TRBV28 and TRBJ1-5; TRBD1 aligns across 10 bases. Germline CDR1 is MDHEN and CDR2 is SYDVKM. The CDR3 totals 15 residues. V shed 6 bases, J shed 4 bases, and the junction held 6 bases outside the gene matches. The CDR3 DNA sequence: TGTGCCAGCAGCCCCCAGGGACAGGGGAATCAGCCCCAGCATTTT. It yields the protein CASSPQGQGNQPQHF.

The chain links TRBV2 to TRBJ2-7; tentative D call: TRBD2 (5 bases). The CDR3 contains 12 residues. CDR1 is SNHLY and CDR2 is FYNNEI in the germline V gene. The V end was cut by 4 bases, the J end by 7 bases, with 11 bases between. The CDR3: CASSGYRDEQYF. The CDR3 DNA reads as TGTGCCAGCAGTGGGTATCGGGATGAGCAGTACTTC.

CDR3: CASSLDLSYNEQFF. The CDR3 coding sequence is TGTGCCAGCAGCTTAGACCTTAGCTACAATGAGCAGTTCTTC. The rearrangement joins TRBV7-7 to TRBJ2-1, with D unclear. This CDR3 has 14 amino acids. Germline CDR1 reads SSHAT; CDR2 reads FNYEAQ (reference sequence). The V end lost 1 base, the J end lost 3 bases, and 7 bases lay between the germline ends.